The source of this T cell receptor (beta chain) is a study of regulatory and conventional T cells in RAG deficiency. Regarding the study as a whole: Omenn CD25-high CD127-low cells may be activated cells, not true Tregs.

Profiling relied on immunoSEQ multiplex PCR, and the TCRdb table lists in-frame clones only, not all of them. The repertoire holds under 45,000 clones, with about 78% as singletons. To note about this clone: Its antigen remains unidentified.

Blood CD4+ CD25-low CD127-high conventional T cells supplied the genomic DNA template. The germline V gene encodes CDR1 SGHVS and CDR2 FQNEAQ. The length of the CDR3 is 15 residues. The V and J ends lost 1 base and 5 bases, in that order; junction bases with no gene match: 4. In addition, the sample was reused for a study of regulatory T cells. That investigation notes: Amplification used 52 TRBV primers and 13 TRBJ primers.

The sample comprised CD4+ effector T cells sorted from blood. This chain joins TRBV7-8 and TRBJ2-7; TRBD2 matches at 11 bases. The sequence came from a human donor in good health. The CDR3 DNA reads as TGTGCCAGCAGCTTAGTAGCGGGGGGGCCCAACGAGCAGTACTTC. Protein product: CASSLVAGGPNEQYF.